The TCR beta chain described here comes from a study of control samples from healthy donors and cancer patients. CDR3 length: 15 residues. Germline CDR1 is MNHNS and CDR2 is SASEGT. V lost 0 bases, J lost 5 bases, and 3 bases stayed unmatched. The protocol was immunoSEQ multiplex PCR, while the TCRdb copy is restricted to in-frame clones and leaves out a portion. This sample lists about 200,000 clones; its ten largest clones have roughly 2%. The receptor was isolated from a woman in her twenties or thirties in good health. The specimen sequenced was blood. The V gene is TRBV6-1, the J gene TRBJ2-1; 8 nucleotides match TRBD2. CDR3 coding DNA: TGTGCCAGCAGTGAAGCTAGCGGGGTCAACAATGAGCAGTTCTTC. This gives the protein CASSEASGVNNEQFF.